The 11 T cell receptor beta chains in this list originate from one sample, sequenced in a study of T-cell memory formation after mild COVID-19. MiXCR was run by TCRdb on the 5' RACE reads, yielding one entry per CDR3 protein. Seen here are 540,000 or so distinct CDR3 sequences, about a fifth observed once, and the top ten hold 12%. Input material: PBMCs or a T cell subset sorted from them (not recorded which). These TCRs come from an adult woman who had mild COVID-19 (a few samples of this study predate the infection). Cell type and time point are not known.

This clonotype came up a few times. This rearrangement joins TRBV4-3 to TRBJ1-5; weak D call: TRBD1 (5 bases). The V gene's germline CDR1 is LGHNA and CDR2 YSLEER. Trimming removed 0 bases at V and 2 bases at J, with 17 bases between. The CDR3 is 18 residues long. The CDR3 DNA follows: TGCGCCAGCAGCCAAGATTGGGGCAGGTCGGCGGGCAATCAGCCCCAGCATTTT. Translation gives CASSQDWGRSAGNQPQHF.

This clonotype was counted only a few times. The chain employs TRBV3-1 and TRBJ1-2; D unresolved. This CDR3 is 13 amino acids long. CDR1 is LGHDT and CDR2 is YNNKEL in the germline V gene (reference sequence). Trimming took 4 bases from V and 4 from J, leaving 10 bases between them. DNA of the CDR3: TGTGCCAGCAGCCCAGCGGACCGCTATGGCTACACCTTC. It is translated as CASSPADRYGYTF.

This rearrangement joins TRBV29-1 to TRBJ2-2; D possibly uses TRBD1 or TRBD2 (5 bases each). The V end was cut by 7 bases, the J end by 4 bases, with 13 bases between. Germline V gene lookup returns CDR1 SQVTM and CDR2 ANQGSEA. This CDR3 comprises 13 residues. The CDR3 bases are TGCAGCGGACTGGGACCGATCACCGGGGAGCTGTTTTTT. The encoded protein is CSGLGPITGELFF.

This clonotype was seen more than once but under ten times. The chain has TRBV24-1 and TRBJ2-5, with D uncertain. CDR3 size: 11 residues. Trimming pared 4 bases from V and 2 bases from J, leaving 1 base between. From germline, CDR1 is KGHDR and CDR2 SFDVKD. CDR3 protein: CATSEQETQYF. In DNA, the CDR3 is TGTGCCACCAGTGAGCAAGAGACCCAGTACTTC.

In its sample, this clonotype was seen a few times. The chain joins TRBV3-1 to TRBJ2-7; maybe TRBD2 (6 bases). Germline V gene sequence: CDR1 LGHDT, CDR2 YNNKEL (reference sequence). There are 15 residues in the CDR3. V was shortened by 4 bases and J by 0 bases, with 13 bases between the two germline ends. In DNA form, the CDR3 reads TGTGCCAGCAGCCCCCTGGGGGGTCTCTCCTACGAGCAGTACTTC. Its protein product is CASSPLGGLSYEQYF.

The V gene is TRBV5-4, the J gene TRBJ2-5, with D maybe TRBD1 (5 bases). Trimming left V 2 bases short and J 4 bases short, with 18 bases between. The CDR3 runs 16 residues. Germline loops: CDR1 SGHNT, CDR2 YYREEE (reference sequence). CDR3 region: CASSFLAGLERETQYF. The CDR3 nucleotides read TGTGCCAGCAGCTTTTTAGCAGGGCTAGAAAGAGAGACCCAGTACTTC. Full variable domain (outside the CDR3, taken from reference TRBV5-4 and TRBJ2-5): ETGVTQSPTHLIKTRGQQVTLRCSSQSGHNTVSWYQQALGQGPQFIFQYYREEENGRGNFPPRFSGLQFPNYSSELNVNALELDDSALYLCASSFLAGLERETQYFGPGTRLLVL.

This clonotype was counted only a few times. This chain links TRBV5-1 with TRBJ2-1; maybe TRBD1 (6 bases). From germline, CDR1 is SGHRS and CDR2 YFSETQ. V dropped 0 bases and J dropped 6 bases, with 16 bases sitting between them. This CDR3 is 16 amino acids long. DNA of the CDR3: TGCGCCAGCAGCTTGGCCGGGCAGGGGATCGTCAATGAGCAGTTCTTC. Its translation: CASSLAGQGIVNEQFF.

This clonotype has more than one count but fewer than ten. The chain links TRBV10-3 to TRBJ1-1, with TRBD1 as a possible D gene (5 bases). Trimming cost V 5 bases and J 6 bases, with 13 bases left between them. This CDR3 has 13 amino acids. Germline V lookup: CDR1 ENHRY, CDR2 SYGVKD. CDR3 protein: CAISSSGQAEAFF. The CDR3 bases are TGTGCCATCAGTTCGTCAGGGCAGGCTGAAGCTTTCTTT.

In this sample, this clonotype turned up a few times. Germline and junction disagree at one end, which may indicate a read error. For the CDR3, the DNA is TGTGCCAGCAGCTTTCAACAGGGGGATGGCTACACCTTC. It encodes CASSFQQGDGYTF. The rearrangement links TRBV5-1 to TRBJ1-2; 8 nucleotides align to TRBD1. Germline lookup yields CDR1 SGHRS and CDR2 YFSETQ. There are 13 residues in the CDR3.

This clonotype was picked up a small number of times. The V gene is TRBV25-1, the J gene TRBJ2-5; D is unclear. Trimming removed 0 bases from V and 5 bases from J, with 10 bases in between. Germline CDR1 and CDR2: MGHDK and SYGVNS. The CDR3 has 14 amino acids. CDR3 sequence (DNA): TGTGCCAGCAGTGAATATAGCCTGACGGAGACCCAGTACTTC. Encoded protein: CASSEYSLTETQYF.

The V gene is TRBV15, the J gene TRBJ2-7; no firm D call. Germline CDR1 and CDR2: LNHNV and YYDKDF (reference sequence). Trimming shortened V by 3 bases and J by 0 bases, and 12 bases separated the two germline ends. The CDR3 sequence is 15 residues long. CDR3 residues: CATSSNRGSSYEQYF. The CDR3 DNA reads TGTGCCACCAGCAGTAATCGAGGCAGCTCCTACGAGCAGTACTTC.